This T cell receptor (beta chain) was observed in a study of spatial heterogeneity in lung cancer. Overall study: Each distinct TCR and UMI combination averaged more than ten appearances in raw reads.

This clonotype was detected many times. Its antigen is unidentified. Germline V gene data show CDR1 as SGHRS and CDR2 as YFSETQ. V trimming: 3 bases; J trimming: 4 bases; junction bases outside the gene matches: 7. CDR3 length equals 15 residues. Sample time point: sample taken at primary tumor resection. Samples came from around 70 TRACERx patients with untreated early-stage lung cancer. Unique molecular identifiers, one per molecule, were present on every TCR cDNA molecule. TCRdb recomputed calls from the 5' RACE reads with MiXCR, one row per CDR3 protein. The repertoire holds 45,000 to 55,000 distinct CDR3 sequences, about 5.8% seen once, with more than 9.5% in the top ten. Whole-study findings and limits: Blood carried ubiquitous expanded tumor TCRs more at resection than follow-up.

The chain recombines TRBV5-1 with TRBJ2-3; 8 bases are a match to TRBD2. This clonotype was obtained from a male donor with early-stage non-small cell lung cancer. Sequencing used PBMCs, obtained at surgery. CDR3 amino acids: CASSSIPGLADTQYF. In nucleotides, the CDR3 is TGCGCCAGCAGCTCAATTCCGGGACTAGCAGATACGCAGTATTTT. The variable domain in full, with the rest retrieved from reference TRBV5-1 and TRBJ2-3, is KAGVTQTPRYLIKTRGQQVTLSCSPISGHRSVSWYQQTPGQGLQFLFEYFSETQRNKGNFPGRFSGRQFSNSRSEMNVSTLELGDSALYLCASSSIPGLADTQYFGPGTRLTVL.